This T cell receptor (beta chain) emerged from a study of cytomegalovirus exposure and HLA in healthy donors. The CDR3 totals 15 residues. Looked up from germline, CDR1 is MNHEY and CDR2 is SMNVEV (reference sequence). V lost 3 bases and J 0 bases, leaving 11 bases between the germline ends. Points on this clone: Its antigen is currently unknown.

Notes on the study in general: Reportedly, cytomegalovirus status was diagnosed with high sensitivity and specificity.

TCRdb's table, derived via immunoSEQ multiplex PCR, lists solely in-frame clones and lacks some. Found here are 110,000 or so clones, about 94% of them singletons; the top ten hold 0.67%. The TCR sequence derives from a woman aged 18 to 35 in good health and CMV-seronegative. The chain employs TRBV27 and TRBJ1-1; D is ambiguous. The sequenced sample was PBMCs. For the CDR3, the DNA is TGTGCCAGCAGTTTTCGGCCAGGAATGAACACTGAAGCTTTCTTT. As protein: CASSFRPGMNTEAFF.